This T cell receptor (beta chain) originates from a study of T cell repertoires in cytomegalovirus infection. Whole-study context: CMV infection plus the matching HLA type was flagged by public TCR beta signatures.

TCRdb passed the reads through MiXCR, listing each CDR3 protein once. The top ten hold roughly 18% of the sample, which has 200,000 to 250,000 distinct CDR3 sequences, under 25% seen once. Study-wide results and limits: Pooled public TCR beta family frequency picked out CMV carriers with the relevant HLA.

This clonotype was recorded at least ten times. What it binds is not known. Germline loops: CDR1 SGHVS, CDR2 FQNEAQ. Germline trimming cut 3 bases from V and 5 bases from J; bases unmatched to any gene: 9. The CDR3 sequence is 16 residues long. V usage is TRBV7-8 and J usage is TRBJ2-5; 10 positions match TRBD2. The receptor was derived from a human donor in good health (CMV status not recorded). Some clones in this sample may be carry-over from other donors' samples. The sample consisted of CD8+ T cells from PBMCs. CDR3: CASSFIERGGRETQYF. The DNA of the CDR3 is TGTGCCAGCAGCTTTATCGAGCGGGGGGGTAGGGAGACCCAGTACTTC. Looking up the rest from reference TRBV7-8 and TRBJ2-5 gives the full variable domain: GAGVSQSPRYKVAKRGQDVALRCDPISGHVSLFWYQQALGQGPEFLTYFQNEAQLDKSGLPSDRFFAERPEGSVSTLKIQRTQQEDSAVYLCASSFIERGGRETQYFGPGTRLLVL.